Following are 12 T cell receptor beta chains from one sample sequenced in a study of PD-L1 blockade in urothelial cancer listed by TCRdb under 2017. The library was generated by the immunoSEQ multiplex PCR assay. TCRdb mirrors the immuneACCESS table, restricted to in-frame sequences. Some clones are absent from its copies; in checked studies, under half trace to an unresolved V gene, and the reason for the others is unknown. This sample has about 130,000 clones in its table, and about 84% of those were observed once. The ten biggest clones cover roughly 2.3% of the sample. According to the study, the label for this sample's time point signals: peripheral blood 6 weeks after treatment start. The sequences come from PBMCs, collected around atezolizumab (anti-PD-L1) treatment. These receptors were obtained from a man in his fifties with urothelial cancer.

This clone came up many times. Other nucleotide sequences from this sample produce the same CDR3. The J gene is TRBJ1-6, the V gene TRBV19, with 8 bases matching TRBD1. Germline-derived CDR1 and CDR2 are LNHDA and SQIVND (reference sequence). The CDR3 spans 14 residues. The V segment lost 5 bases and the J segment 7 bases; nucleotides outside the gene matches: 4. The CDR3 region has the DNA TGTGCCAGTAGTCCACGGACAGGGAATTCACCCCTCCACTTT. Translation gives CASSPRTGNSPLHF.

The chain recombines TRBV4-1 with TRBJ1-2, with TRBD1 as a possible D gene (6 bases). The CDR3 length is 16 residues. V was trimmed by 4 bases and J by 1 base, leaving 16 bases between them. The V gene's germline CDR1 is MGHRA and CDR2 YSYEKL. CDR3 in DNA: TGCGCCAGCAGCCGGGGAGAGGACAGCCTTAACTATGGCTACACCTTC. Translated, it gives CASSRGEDSLNYGYTF.

This clone was recorded at least ten times. This chain connects TRBV28 to TRBJ2-6; 7 bases are a match to TRBD2. This CDR3 region has 17 residues. Trimming cost V 10 bases and J 0 bases; bases outside gene matches: 12. Germline CDR1 MDHEN, CDR2 SYDVKM. CDR3 in amino acids: CATESRGSSSGANVLTF. CDR3 coding DNA: TGTGCCACCGAATCCCGCGGGAGCAGCTCTGGGGCCAACGTCCTGACTTTC.

The CDR3 sequence is CASSLGNVDEQYF. The DNA of the CDR3 is TGTGCCAGCAGCCTCGGGAACGTGGACGAGCAGTACTTC. The rearrangement uses TRBV5-5 and TRBJ2-7; perhaps TRBD2 as D (5 bases). The CDR3 sequence is 13 residues long. V lost 4 bases and J lost 5, with 13 bases in between. Germline lookup yields CDR1 SGHKS and CDR2 YYEKEE (reference sequence).

This clone showed up just once. The chain links TRBV7-8 to TRBJ2-5, with D maybe TRBD2 (7 bases). Between the trimmed V and J ends, which lost 5 bases and 5 bases, there was a span of 18 bases. CDR1 is SGHVS and CDR2 is FQNEAQ in the germline V gene. The length of the CDR3 is 15 residues. The CDR3 nucleotides read TGTGCCAGCAGCCCGAAGGGGGGGGCCCGGGAGACCCAGTACTTC. Protein sequence: CASSPKGGARETQYF.

The rearrangement joins TRBV7-8 to TRBJ1-2, with 8 bases matching TRBD1. Germline CDR1 SGHVS, CDR2 FQNEAQ. There are 15 residues in the CDR3. After removal of 6 bases from V and 4 bases from J, the junction contained 10 bases not matched to a gene. This CDR3 is CASSLRTGGGYGYTF. The CDR3 DNA is TGTGCCAGCAGTTTACGTACAGGGGGTGGCTATGGCTACACCTTC.

This clone was counted a single time. J is TRBJ2-7 and V is TRBV9; 9 bases fit TRBD1. J gave up 3 bases and V 3 bases, and 7 bases lay outside the gene matches. Germline lookup yields CDR1 SGDLS and CDR2 YYNGEE. This CDR3 has 15 residues. The CDR3 sequence: CASSGGTGKNYEQYF. Here the CDR3 DNA reads TGTGCCAGCAGCGGCGGGACAGGGAAGAACTACGAGCAGTACTTC.

The chain has TRBV28 and TRBJ2-3; D ambiguous. CDR3 size: 14 residues. CDR1 is MDHEN, CDR2 SYDVKM, per germline. V was trimmed by 2 bases and J by 9 bases, leaving 15 bases between them. The CDR3, as DNA: TGTGCCAGCAGTTTACCTCGACTTCTCAGCACGCAGTATTTT. Translation gives CASSLPRLLSTQYF.

This clone was recorded a few times. This chain uses TRBV7-9 with TRBJ1-1, with D perhaps matching TRBD1 (6 bases). This CDR3 spans 13 amino acids. V shed 6 bases and J shed 10 bases, with 18 bases lying between them. Germline CDR1 and CDR2: SEHNR and FQNEAQ (reference sequence). The CDR3 is CASRLLGAQAAFF. For the CDR3, the DNA is TGTGCCAGCAGGTTGTTGGGGGCGCAAGCAGCTTTCTTT.

The V call is TRBV27, the J call TRBJ2-7, with TRBD2 matching over 9 bases. Germline V gene sequence: CDR1 MNHEY, CDR2 SMNVEV (reference sequence). Trimming cost V 8 bases and J 6 bases; bases outside gene matches: 11. The CDR3 consists of 14 residues. CDR3 region: CASSRAGGGSEQYF. CDR3 coding DNA: TGTGCCAGCTCTAGAGCGGGAGGAGGCTCCGAGCAGTACTTC.

CDR3 sequence reads: CASSRQGLGYGYTF. The CDR3 bases are TGTGCCAGCAGCCGGCAGGGACTTGGCTATGGCTACACCTTC. The chain has TRBV4-2 and TRBJ1-2, with D maybe TRBD1 (5 bases). The CDR3 is 14 amino acids. Germline V gene lookup returns CDR1 LGHNA and CDR2 YNFKEQ. V shed 4 bases and J shed 4 bases, with 13 bases lying between them.

The chain employs TRBV6-5 and TRBJ1-5; D possibly corresponds to TRBD1 (6 bases). V dropped 3 bases and J dropped 1 base, with 7 bases sitting between them. The length of the CDR3 is 14 residues. Germline V gene lookup returns CDR1 MNHEY and CDR2 SVGAGI. The CDR3 nucleotides are TGTGCCAGCAGTTATGACAGGAGCAATCAGCCCCAGCATTTT. Its translation: CASSYDRSNQPQHF.